These 32 T cell receptor beta chains were all obtained from the same sample, sequenced in a study of CD8 T cells in ankylosing spondylitis (dated by TCRdb to between 2016 and 2019). Receptors were amplified or captured by 5' RACE. The instrument given in TCRdb is Illumina HiSeq 2500. Using fastp trimming at Q25 and MiXCR clonotype assembly, TCRdb reanalyzed the public sequencing data and kept in-frame beta chains. CDR3 protein sequences are deduplicated, and each keeps its most common genes and DNA. Present in this sample are around 40,000 distinct CDR3 sequences, 2.7% of which were seen just once. The ten largest account for over 4% of the sample. The sample consisted of blood, either unsorted or a sorted T cell fraction (not recorded which). The receptors stem from a male donor with ankylosing spondylitis or in good health (not recorded which).

The chain couples TRBV9 to TRBJ2-1; tentative D call: TRBD2 (6 bases). CDR1 and CDR2 from the germline V gene are SGDLS and YYNGEE. This CDR3 spans 15 amino acids. Trimming pared 0 bases from V and 2 bases from J, leaving 9 bases between. The chain's CDR3 is CASSVGGVAYNEQFF. As DNA, the CDR3 is TGTGCCAGCAGCGTAGGGGGGGTAGCCTACAATGAGCAGTTCTTC.

This clonotype was detected many times. The chain links TRBV9 to TRBJ1-1; D unresolved. The CDR3 contains 14 residues. CDR1 is SGDLS, CDR2 YYNGEE, per germline. Trimming cost V 0 bases and J 2 bases, with 8 bases left between them. The DNA of the CDR3 is TGTGCCAGCAGCGTAGATATTAGAAACACTGAAGCTTTCTTT. Translated: CASSVDIRNTEAFF.

There are many counts of this clonotype. The chain employs TRBV9 and TRBJ1-4; D might be TRBD1 (6 bases). The CDR3 has 18 amino acids. CDR1 and CDR2 (germline): SGDLS, YYNGEE. V was cut by 3 bases and J by 0 bases, with 18 bases left in between. CDR3 sequence: CASSGGGRWGPTNEKLFF. The CDR3 DNA follows: TGTGCCAGCAGCGGTGGCGGTCGTTGGGGGCCAACTAATGAAAAACTGTTTTTT. The complete variable domain, with remaining parts taken from reference TRBV9 and TRBJ1-4, reads DSGVTQTPKHLITATGQRVTLRCSPRSGDLSVYWYQQSLDQGLQFLIQYYNGEERAKGNILERFSAQQFPDLHSELNLSSLELGDSALYFCASSGGGRWGPTNEKLFFGSGTQLSVL.

This clonotype was counted many times. CDR3 in amino acids: CASNRDQTDTQYF. DNA for the CDR3: TGTGCCAGCAACCGGGACCAGACAGATACGCAGTATTTT. This rearrangement joins TRBV9 to TRBJ2-3, with D perhaps TRBD1 or TRBD2 (5 bases each). The germline V gene encodes CDR1 SGDLS and CDR2 YYNGEE. Trimming took 6 bases from V and 3 from J, leaving 11 bases between them. The CDR3 has 13 amino acids.

This clonotype was counted at least ten times. This chain connects TRBV9 to TRBJ2-5; 11 nucleotides agree with TRBD2. V was clipped by 6 bases and J by 4 bases; unmatched bases: 8. This CDR3 contains 15 residues. Per the germline V gene, CDR1 is SGDLS and CDR2 is YYNGEE. The CDR3 coding sequence is TGTGCCAGCACAAACAATGGACTAGCGGGAGAGACCCAGTACTTC. This translates into CASTNNGLAGETQYF.

The table lists this clonotype with many counts. V is TRBV9 and J is TRBJ2-7, with a weak D call TRBD1 (6 bases). CDR3 length equals 14 residues. Trimming took 3 bases from V and 6 from J, leaving 16 bases between them. Germline assignment: CDR1 SGDLS and CDR2 YYNGEE. The CDR3 loop reads CASSDGQRTGEQYF. The CDR3 coding sequence is TGTGCCAGCAGCGATGGACAGCGCACGGGCGAGCAGTACTTC. Together with reference TRBV9 and TRBJ2-7, the CDR3 gives the full variable domain: DSGVTQTPKHLITATGQRVTLRCSPRSGDLSVYWYQQSLDQGLQFLIQYYNGEERAKGNILERFSAQQFPDLHSELNLSSLELGDSALYFCASSDGQRTGEQYFGPGTRLTVT.

This clonotype was picked up many times. V usage is TRBV9 and J usage is TRBJ2-5; weak D call: TRBD1 (5 bases). CDR1 is SGDLS and CDR2 is YYNGEE in the germline V gene. The germline V and J ends were trimmed by 2 bases and 2 bases, with 7 bases remaining between them. This CDR3 comprises 13 residues. The CDR3 nucleotides read TGTGCCAGCAGCGTGAGACAGCAAGAGACCCAGTACTTC. Encoded protein: CASSVRQQETQYF.

This clonotype was picked up many times. The genes are TRBV9 and TRBJ2-1; tentative D call: TRBD2 (5 bases). V was shortened by 0 bases and J by 4 bases, with 14 bases between the two germline ends. Germline loops: CDR1 SGDLS, CDR2 YYNGEE. This CDR3 contains 16 residues. The CDR3 loop is CASSVDERRLYNEQFF. CDR3 nucleotide sequence: TGTGCCAGCAGCGTAGATGAGCGGAGGCTTTACAATGAGCAGTTCTTC.

This clonotype was picked up many times. This chain uses TRBV9 with TRBJ2-5, with TRBD2 identical over 8 bases. Germline V gives CDR1 SGDLS, CDR2 YYNGEE. Germline trimming cut 0 bases from V and 5 bases from J; bases unmatched to any gene: 6. CDR3 size: 15 residues. As DNA, the CDR3 is TGTGCCAGCAGCGTAGTGTCAGCGGGAGTGGAGACCCAGTACTTC. This sequence encodes CASSVVSAGVETQYF.

This clonotype was observed at least ten times. The chain carries TRBV9 and TRBJ1-6; TRBD1 might be the D (5 bases). The CDR3 has 15 amino acids. V dropped 0 bases and J dropped 3 bases, with 7 bases sitting between them. The germline V gene has CDR1 SGDLS and CDR2 YYNGEE. CDR3 nucleotides: TGTGCCAGCAGCGTAGATGGGGGCTATAATTCACCCCTCCACTTT. Amino acid sequence: CASSVDGGYNSPLHF.

This clonotype came up many times. The chain carries TRBV9 and TRBJ2-2, with 7 bases lining up with TRBD2. This CDR3 contains 17 residues. CDR1 is SGDLS and CDR2 is YYNGEE in the germline V gene. V lost 0 bases, J lost 0 bases, and 5 bases stayed unmatched. The DNA for the CDR3 is TGTGCCAGCAGCGTAGCAGGGAGGGCCGCGAACACCGGGGAGCTGTTTTTT. Residues: CASSVAGRAANTGELFF.

Many counts were recorded for this clonotype. CDR3 sequence (DNA): TGTGCCAGCAGCGTAACACTAGCGGGAGACGTCGCCACCGGGGAGCTGTTTTTT. It is translated as CASSVTLAGDVATGELFF. The chain recombines TRBV9 with TRBJ2-2, with 11 nucleotides matching TRBD2. The CDR3 has 18 residues. Per the germline V gene, CDR1 is SGDLS and CDR2 is YYNGEE. V lost 1 base, J lost 4 bases, and 9 bases stayed unmatched.

The table lists this clonotype with many counts. The J gene is TRBJ2-3, the V gene TRBV9, with D tentatively TRBD2 (6 bases). Trimming stripped 7 bases from V and 4 bases from J, with 19 bases between. The CDR3 has 15 residues. Germline lookup yields CDR1 SGDLS and CDR2 YYNGEE. Written as DNA, the CDR3 is TGTGCCAGCGGAGGGTCCGGATCTGCGGCAGATACGCAGTATTTT. It is translated as CASGGSGSAADTQYF.

In this sample, this clonotype turned up many times. This chain uses TRBV9 with TRBJ2-3; TRBD1 matches 11 bases. Germline CDR1 and CDR2: SGDLS and YYNGEE. After removal of 4 bases from V and 6 bases from J, the junction contained 7 bases not matched to a gene. The CDR3 is made up of 15 amino acids. The DNA for the CDR3 is TGTGCCAGCAGCTTGGGGACAGGGGGACTTGATACGCAGTATTTT. Translating it yields CASSLGTGGLDTQYF.

This clonotype was recorded at least ten times. The rearrangement links TRBV9 to TRBJ2-1, with TRBD2 matching over 8 bases. The CDR3 has 15 residues. In germline, CDR1 is SGDLS, CDR2 YYNGEE. With 1 base clipped from V and 5 bases from J, the junction kept 5 bases outside the gene matches. The CDR3: CASSVLGAGDNEQFF. CDR3 in DNA: TGTGCCAGCAGCGTACTTGGAGCGGGGGACAATGAGCAGTTCTTC. The full variable domain, rest sourced from reference TRBV9 and TRBJ2-1, is DSGVTQTPKHLITATGQRVTLRCSPRSGDLSVYWYQQSLDQGLQFLIQYYNGEERAKGNILERFSAQQFPDLHSELNLSSLELGDSALYFCASSVLGAGDNEQFFGPGTRLTVL.

This clonotype was found many times. The V and J genes are TRBV9 and TRBJ2-1, with D possibly matching TRBD2 (6 bases). This CDR3 has 16 amino acids. Trimming left V 0 bases short and J 3 bases short, with 13 bases between. The germline V gene has CDR1 SGDLS and CDR2 YYNGEE. Here the CDR3 DNA reads TGTGCCAGCAGCGTAGATCCGGGGGTGGACTACAATGAGCAGTTCTTC. Translated: CASSVDPGVDYNEQFF.

The chain employs TRBV9 and TRBJ2-6, with 12 positions matching TRBD1. In germline, CDR1 is SGDLS, CDR2 YYNGEE. The CDR3 is 20 residues long. Losses at the gene ends were 0 bases for V and 1 base for J; bases not matched to a gene: 8. CDR3 region: CASSVARPGQGASGANVLTF. CDR3 nucleotides: TGTGCCAGCAGCGTAGCCCGCCCGGGACAGGGGGCGTCTGGGGCCAACGTCCTGACTTTC.

This clonotype was picked up many times. The chain employs TRBV9 and TRBJ2-3, with D tentatively TRBD1 or TRBD2 (5 bases each). CDR3 length: 13 residues. CDR1 is SGDLS, CDR2 YYNGEE, per germline. The V gene lost 5 bases and the J gene lost 2 bases, with 9 bases spanning the gap. The CDR3 loop is CASRVGTTDTQYF. The CDR3, as DNA: TGTGCCAGCAGAGTGGGGACCACAGATACGCAGTATTTT.

This clonotype has at least ten counts. CDR3 protein: CASSVASGGSSYEQYF. In nucleotides, the CDR3 is TGTGCCAGCAGCGTAGCCTCCGGTGGGAGCTCCTACGAGCAGTACTTC. The chain employs TRBV9 and TRBJ2-7, with TRBD2 as a possible D gene (5 bases). The CDR3 has 16 amino acids. The ends were cut back, 0 bases at V and 0 bases at J, with 13 bases in the middle. CDR1 and CDR2 (germline): SGDLS, YYNGEE.

This clonotype was seen ten or more times. This chain joins TRBV9 and TRBJ1-2; the match to TRBD1 covers 7 bases. V dropped 4 bases and J dropped 4; count of bases not matched to a gene: 4. Germline assignment: CDR1 SGDLS and CDR2 YYNGEE. The CDR3 is 13 amino acids. The CDR3 bases are TGTGCCAGCAGCCCGACAGGGAGCTATGGCTACACCTTC. As protein: CASSPTGSYGYTF.

This clonotype has a count of ten or more. The chain recombines TRBV9 with TRBJ2-3; TRBD1 matches at 8 bases. The CDR3 has 15 residues. In germline, CDR1 is SGDLS, CDR2 YYNGEE. Losses at the gene ends were 3 bases for V and 1 base for J; bases not matched to a gene: 4. The CDR3 sequence: CASSESGQGTDTQYF. As DNA, the CDR3 is TGTGCCAGCAGCGAGTCGGGACAGGGCACAGATACGCAGTATTTT.

Ten or more counts support this clonotype. The chain recombines TRBV9 with TRBJ2-2; D not certain. The CDR3 has 14 residues. Trimming pared 4 bases from V and 0 bases from J, leaving 7 bases between. Germline V CDR1 and CDR2: SGDLS, YYNGEE. The DNA of the CDR3 is TGTGCCAGCAGCCGGCTAACGAACACCGGGGAGCTGTTTTTT. This encodes CASSRLTNTGELFF.

Ten or more counts support this clonotype. The chain combines TRBV9 with TRBJ2-1, with no clear D. The CDR3 loop spans 15 amino acids. Germline V CDR1 and CDR2: SGDLS, YYNGEE. V lost 3 bases and J lost 8, with 18 bases in between. CDR3 region: CASSGPNLLRHEQFF. DNA of the CDR3: TGTGCCAGCAGCGGGCCCAACCTCTTACGCCATGAGCAGTTCTTC.

This clonotype was detected ten times or more. CDR3 sequence (DNA): TGTGCCAGCAGCGTCGGGACTAGCGGGAGGGGCACAGATACGCAGTATTTT. Protein product: CASSVGTSGRGTDTQYF. The chain uses TRBV9 and TRBJ2-3; TRBD2 agrees at 16 bases. In germline, CDR1 is SGDLS, CDR2 YYNGEE. The CDR3 sequence is 17 residues long. V shed 2 bases and J 1 base; nucleotides not matched to a gene: 1.

This clonotype was seen ten or more times. The CDR3 sequence is CASSVLTSGRGLGQFF. The CDR3 bases are TGTGCCAGCAGCGTCCTGACTAGCGGGAGAGGTCTGGGGCAGTTCTTC. V is TRBV9 and J is TRBJ2-1, with TRBD2 matching over 12 bases. The V segment lost 2 bases and the J segment 12 bases; nucleotides outside the gene matches: 12. CDR3 length: 16 amino acids. CDR1 and CDR2 from the germline V gene are SGDLS and YYNGEE.

This clonotype occurred many times. The rearrangement joins TRBV9 to TRBJ2-3; D unclear. V gave up 3 bases and J gave up 6 bases, with 11 bases separating them. Germline V gene sequence: CDR1 SGDLS, CDR2 YYNGEE. The CDR3 loop spans 13 amino acids. CDR3 in DNA: TGTGCCAGCAGCGCCACTGAGAAGGATACGCAGTATTTT. It encodes CASSATEKDTQYF.

This clonotype was seen ten or more times. The V call is TRBV9, the J call TRBJ1-1; D is undetermined. This CDR3 is built from 14 residues. Germline V gene sequence: CDR1 SGDLS, CDR2 YYNGEE. V gave up 1 base and J gave up 11 bases, with 18 bases separating them. This CDR3 is CASSVPSDGGHAFF. The CDR3 DNA reads as TGTGCCAGCAGCGTACCGTCGGACGGCGGGCACGCTTTCTTT.

The table lists this clonotype with many counts. The gene calls are TRBV9 and TRBJ2-3; D may be TRBD2 (5 bases). V dropped 3 bases and J dropped 2 bases, with 19 bases sitting between them. CDR1 and CDR2 (germline): SGDLS, YYNGEE. CDR3 length: 17 amino acids. CDR3 nucleotides: TGTGCCAGCAGCGACTACCCCAGCGGAAAGGCCACAGATACGCAGTATTTT. It specifies CASSDYPSGKATDTQYF.

This clonotype was counted many times. The CDR3 sequence: CASSVVAIGADTQYF. CDR3 DNA: TGTGCCAGCAGCGTAGTGGCTATCGGGGCAGATACGCAGTATTTT. The chain joins TRBV9 to TRBJ2-3; tentatively, D is TRBD2 (5 bases). V lost 0 bases and J lost 4, with 12 bases in between. This CDR3 contains 15 residues. Per the germline V gene, CDR1 is SGDLS and CDR2 is YYNGEE.

This clonotype was recorded many times. The CDR3 sequence is CASSADRGPGTEAFF. The CDR3 nucleotides are TGTGCCAGCAGCGCCGACAGGGGGCCAGGAACTGAAGCTTTCTTT. The rearrangement uses TRBV9 and TRBJ1-1; 10 positions match TRBD1. The CDR3 length is 15 residues. In germline, CDR1 is SGDLS, CDR2 YYNGEE. J gave up 5 bases and V 3 bases, and 7 bases lay outside the gene matches.

This clonotype was counted ten times or more. The chain couples TRBV9 to TRBJ1-5, with TRBD1 matching 9 bases. Germline values: CDR1 SGDLS, CDR2 YYNGEE. CDR3 size: 15 residues. The junction had 7 bases not matched to a gene; V was cut back by 4 bases and J by 5 bases. CDR3 amino acids: CASSPGQGGYQPQHF. CDR3 DNA sequence: TGTGCCAGCAGCCCGGGACAGGGTGGGTATCAGCCCCAGCATTTT.

The table lists this clonotype with many counts. The J gene is TRBJ2-3, the V gene TRBV9; a possible D gene is TRBD2 (6 bases). This CDR3 region has 18 residues. Looked up from germline, CDR1 is SGDLS and CDR2 is YYNGEE. V lost 1 base to trimming and J lost 0 bases, with 18 bases between them. The CDR3 bases are TGTGCCAGCAGCGTATCCTCAGAGGGACTCTTCAGCACAGATACGCAGTATTTT. Translating gives CASSVSSEGLFSTDTQYF.